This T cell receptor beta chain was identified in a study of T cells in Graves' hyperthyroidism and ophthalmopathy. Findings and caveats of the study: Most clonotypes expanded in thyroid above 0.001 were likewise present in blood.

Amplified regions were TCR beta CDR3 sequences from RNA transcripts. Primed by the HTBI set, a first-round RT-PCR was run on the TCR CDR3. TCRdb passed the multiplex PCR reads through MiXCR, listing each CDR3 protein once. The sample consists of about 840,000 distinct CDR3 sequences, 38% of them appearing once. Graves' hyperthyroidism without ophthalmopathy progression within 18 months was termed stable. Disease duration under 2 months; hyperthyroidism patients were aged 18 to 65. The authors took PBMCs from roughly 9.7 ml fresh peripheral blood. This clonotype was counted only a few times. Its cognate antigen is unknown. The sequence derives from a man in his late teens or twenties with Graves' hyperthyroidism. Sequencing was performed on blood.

Here the CDR3 reads CASSTSGTPGNTIYF. The CDR3, as DNA: TGTGCCAGCAGCACCTCCGGGACGCCTGGAAACACCATATATTTT. The gene calls are TRBV6-6 and TRBJ1-3; tentatively, D is TRBD1 (5 bases). V was trimmed by 6 bases and J by 2 bases, leaving 14 bases between them. This CDR3 is 15 amino acids long. Looked up from germline, CDR1 is MNHNY and CDR2 is SVGAGI (reference sequence).